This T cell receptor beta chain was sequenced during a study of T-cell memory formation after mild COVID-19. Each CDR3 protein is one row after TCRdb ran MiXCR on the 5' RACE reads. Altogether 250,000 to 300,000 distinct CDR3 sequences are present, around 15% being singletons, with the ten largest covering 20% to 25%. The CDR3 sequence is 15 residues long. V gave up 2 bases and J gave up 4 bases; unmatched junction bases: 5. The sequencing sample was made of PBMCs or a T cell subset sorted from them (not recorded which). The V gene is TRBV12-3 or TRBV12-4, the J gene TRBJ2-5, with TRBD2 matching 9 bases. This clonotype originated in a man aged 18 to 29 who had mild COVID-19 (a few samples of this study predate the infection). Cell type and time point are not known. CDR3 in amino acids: CASSLLLAGIETQYF. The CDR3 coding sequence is TGTGCCAGCAGTTTACTGCTAGCGGGGATAGAGACCCAGTACTTC.